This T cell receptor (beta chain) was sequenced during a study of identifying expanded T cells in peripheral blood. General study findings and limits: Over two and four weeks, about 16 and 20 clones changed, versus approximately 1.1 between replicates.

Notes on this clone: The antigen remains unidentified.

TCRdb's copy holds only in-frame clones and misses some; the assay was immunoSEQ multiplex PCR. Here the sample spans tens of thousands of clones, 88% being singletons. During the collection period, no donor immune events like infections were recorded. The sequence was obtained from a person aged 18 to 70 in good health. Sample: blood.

CDR3 residues: CASSLGSEQFF. The CDR3 DNA reads TGTGCCAGCAGCTTAGGGAGTGAGCAGTTCTTC. The chain has TRBV11-2 and TRBJ2-1; D call uncertain. In germline, CDR1 is SGHAT, CDR2 FQNNGV. The CDR3 runs 11 residues. The V end was cut by 1 base, the J end by 9 bases, with 4 bases between.